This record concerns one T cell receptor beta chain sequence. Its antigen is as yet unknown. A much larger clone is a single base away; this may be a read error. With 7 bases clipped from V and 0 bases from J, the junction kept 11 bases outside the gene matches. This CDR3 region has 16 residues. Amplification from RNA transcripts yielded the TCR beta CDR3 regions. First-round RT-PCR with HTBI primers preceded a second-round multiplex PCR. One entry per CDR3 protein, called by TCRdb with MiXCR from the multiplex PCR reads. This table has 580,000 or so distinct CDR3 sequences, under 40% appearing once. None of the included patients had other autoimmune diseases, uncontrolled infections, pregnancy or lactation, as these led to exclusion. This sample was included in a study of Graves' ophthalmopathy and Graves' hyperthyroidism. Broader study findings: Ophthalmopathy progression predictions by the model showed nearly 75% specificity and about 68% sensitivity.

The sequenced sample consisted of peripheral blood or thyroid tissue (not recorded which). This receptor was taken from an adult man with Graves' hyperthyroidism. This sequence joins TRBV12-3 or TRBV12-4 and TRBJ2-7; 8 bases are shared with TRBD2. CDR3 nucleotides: TGTGCCAGCACCTTACGGCGGGAGGTCCTCTCCTACGAGCAGTACTTC. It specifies CASTLRREVLSYEQYF.